The 28 T cell receptor beta chains in this list originate from one sample, sequenced in a study of blood T cell repertoires in COVID-19. Assay used: immunoSEQ multiplex PCR; TCRdb lists only in-frame clones, some missing. The sample consists of more than 95,000 clones, more than 75% of them appearing once. Sequenced material: peripheral blood. The receptors here all came from a human donor in a cohort sampled during active COVID-19.

The chain employs TRBV14 and TRBJ2-1; 10 nucleotides align to TRBD1. The CDR3 is 16 residues long. Germline CDR1 and CDR2: SGHDN and FVKESK. V shed 4 bases, J shed 8 bases, and the junction held 11 bases outside the gene matches. CDR3 amino acids: CASSRKGQGLFDEQFF. The CDR3 DNA reads as TGTGCCAGCAGCCGCAAGGGACAGGGGCTTTTCGATGAGCAGTTCTTC.

The J gene is TRBJ1-2, the V gene TRBV12-3 or TRBV12-4; tentatively, D is TRBD1 (5 bases). The V end lost 3 bases, the J end lost 3 bases, and 8 bases lay between the germline ends. This CDR3 has 13 residues. DNA of the CDR3: TGTGCCAGCAGTTTTGACAGCTACTATGGCTACACCTTC. Protein: CASSFDSYYGYTF.

V and J are TRBV4-1 and TRBJ2-4; D possibly corresponds to TRBD2 (5 bases). Between the trimmed V and J ends, which lost 1 base and 6 bases, there was a span of 13 bases. The CDR3 sequence is 15 residues long. Germline values: CDR1 MGHRA, CDR2 YSYEKL. The CDR3 nucleotides read TGCGCCAGCAGCCAAGCGGGAAGAGGGATAAACATTCAGTACTTC. Encoded protein: CASSQAGRGINIQYF.

The rearrangement uses TRBV30 and TRBJ1-4; a possible D gene is TRBD1 (6 bases). This CDR3 contains 15 residues. Germline V lookup: CDR1 GTSNPN, CDR2 SVGIG (reference sequence). Trimming left V 3 bases short and J 7 bases short, with 18 bases between. The CDR3 sequence is CAWRQRGGRAEKLFF. The CDR3 DNA reads TGTGCCTGGAGGCAGAGGGGGGGAAGGGCTGAAAAACTGTTTTTT.

The V and J genes are TRBV4-1 and TRBJ2-3; 8 nucleotides align to TRBD2. After removal of 4 bases from V and 4 bases from J, the junction contained 10 bases not matched to a gene. The CDR3 has 16 amino acids. Germline V gene data show CDR1 as MGHRA and CDR2 as YSYEKL. DNA of the CDR3: TGCGCCAGCAGCCGCCTTCCGGGACTAGTGCCAGATACGCAGTATTTT. It encodes CASSRLPGLVPDTQYF.

The chain couples TRBV18 to TRBJ2-5, with 9 bases that match TRBD1. Germline V gene data show CDR1 as KGHSH and CDR2 as LQKENI. V was clipped by 3 bases and J by 5 bases; unmatched bases: 7. This CDR3 has 15 amino acids. The CDR3: CASSPTGGSRETQYF. CDR3 bases: TGTGCCAGCTCACCCACAGGGGGCTCAAGGGAGACCCAGTACTTC.

The V and J genes are TRBV5-1 and TRBJ2-1, with D possibly being TRBD2 (5 bases). V lost 0 bases and J 1 base, leaving 11 bases between the germline ends. Germline-derived CDR1 and CDR2 are SGHRS and YFSETQ. The CDR3 length is 16 residues. Written as DNA, the CDR3 is TGCGCCAGCAGCTTGGCCGGAGCGGCGTCCTACAATGAGCAGTTCTTC. This sequence encodes CASSLAGAASYNEQFF.

The chain links TRBV5-6 to TRBJ2-7; TRBD2 matches 13 bases. The CDR3 spans 18 residues. The V gene's germline CDR1 is SGHDT and CDR2 YYEEEE. J lost 0 bases, V lost 5 bases, and 11 bases had no gene match. For the CDR3, the DNA is TGTGCCAGCAGGAGGAGGACTAGCGGGGGCGAAACCTCCTACGAGCAGTACTTC. Translated: CASRRRTSGGETSYEQYF.

This clone was picked up a small number of times. The chain carries TRBV18 and TRBJ1-1; a weak D match, TRBD1 (5 bases). Germline values: CDR1 KGHSH, CDR2 LQKENI. The CDR3 loop spans 15 amino acids. Trimming shortened V by 6 bases and J by 4 bases, and 18 bases separated the two germline ends. The CDR3: CASSSAQVSSTEAFF. DNA for the CDR3: TGTGCCAGCTCTTCAGCACAGGTCTCGAGCACTGAAGCTTTCTTT.

This chain joins TRBV20-1 and TRBJ2-2; D is ambiguous. CDR1 and CDR2 (germline): DFQATT, SNEGSKA (reference sequence). V was cut by 3 bases and J by 6 bases, with 20 bases left in between. The CDR3 runs to 16 residues. The CDR3 region has the DNA TGCAGTGCTAGTCGGTTTCTACCTCTCAGCGCCGGGGAGCTGTTTTTT. Translated: CSASRFLPLSAGELFF.

CDR3 protein: CASQTRGSAYTDTQYF. The CDR3 region has the DNA TGTGCCAGCCAGACCAGGGGCAGCGCCTACACAGATACGCAGTATTTT. V gene TRBV7-9 combines with J gene TRBJ2-3; D possibly corresponds to TRBD1 (6 bases). The CDR3 runs 16 residues. Germline CDR1 is SEHNR and CDR2 is FQNEAQ (reference sequence). V dropped 8 bases and J dropped 2 bases, with 20 bases sitting between them.

This clone was picked up a small number of times. The rearrangement links TRBV6-2 or TRBV6-3 to TRBJ1-2; D call uncertain. This CDR3 is 13 amino acids long. Trimming took 2 bases from V and 4 from J, leaving 8 bases between them. Germline values: CDR1 MNHEY, CDR2 SVGEGT. CDR3 in amino acids: CASSYEATYGYTF. CDR3 in DNA: TGTGCCAGCAGTTACGAAGCAACCTATGGCTACACCTTC.

The rearrangement links TRBV28 to TRBJ2-5, with a possible D match to TRBD2 (5 bases). The CDR3 consists of 13 residues. Germline V lookup: CDR1 MDHEN, CDR2 SYDVKM. The V end lost 4 bases, the J end lost 4 bases, and 10 bases lay between the germline ends. CDR3 protein: CASSYRDRETQYF. In DNA, the CDR3 is TGTGCCAGCAGTTACCGGGATAGAGAGACCCAGTACTTC.

This chain uses TRBV5-4 with TRBJ1-2; tentatively, D is TRBD1 (5 bases). CDR3 length: 14 amino acids. Germline V lookup: CDR1 SGHNT, CDR2 YYREEE (reference sequence). Trimming stripped 4 bases from V and 0 bases from J, with 10 bases between. CDR3 sequence: CASSLQGPNYGYTF. CDR3 in DNA: TGTGCCAGCAGCCTGCAGGGTCCTAACTATGGCTACACCTTC.

This clone was observed a single time. The chain employs TRBV27 and TRBJ2-2, with TRBD2 matching 10 bases. Germline-derived CDR1 and CDR2 are MNHEY and SMNVEV (reference sequence). This CDR3 has 18 residues. The J segment lost 0 bases and the V segment lost 3 bases, leaving 7 bases of the junction unmatched. The CDR3 DNA follows: TGTGCCAGCAGTTTGGAGATAGCGGGAGGCTCGAACACCGGGGAGCTGTTTTTT. The encoded protein is CASSLEIAGGSNTGELFF.

The chain couples TRBV6-5 to TRBJ2-3; D gene uncertain. CDR1 MNHEY and CDR2 SVGAGI come from the germline V gene. This CDR3 contains 14 residues. With 0 bases removed from V and 5 bases from J, the gap between germline ends came to 9 bases. CDR3 amino acids: CASSYSARRDTQYF. Written as DNA, the CDR3 is TGTGCCAGCAGTTACTCCGCTAGGAGAGATACGCAGTATTTT.

The V gene is TRBV11-2, the J gene TRBJ1-6; 9 nucleotides align to TRBD1. Germline CDR1 and CDR2: SGHAT and FQNNGV. CDR3 length: 14 residues. V lost 3 bases and J lost 7; bases outside the gene matches: 1. CDR3 nucleotides: TGTGCCAGCAGCTTGGGGACAGGGAATTCACCCCTCCACTTT. It codes for CASSLGTGNSPLHF. Variable domain in full (rest from reference TRBV11-2 and TRBJ1-6): EAGVAQSPRYKIIEKRQSVAFWCNPISGHATLYWYQQILGQGPKLLIQFQNNGVVDDSQLPKDRFSAERLKGVDSTLKIQPAKLEDSAVYLCASSLGTGNSPLHFGNGTRLTVT.

With regard to this clone: Other nucleotide sequences from this sample produce the same CDR3. The chain joins TRBV18 to TRBJ1-3; 9 bases agree with TRBD1. Germline CDR1 reads KGHSH; CDR2 reads LQKENI. The CDR3 contains 15 residues. V was clipped by 6 bases and J by 0 bases; unmatched bases: 3. In DNA form, the CDR3 reads TGTGCCAGCTCGCCGACAGGGGGCTCTGGAAACACCATATATTTT. Translated: CASSPTGGSGNTIYF.

This chain joins TRBV28 and TRBJ2-7, with 9 bases lining up with TRBD2. This CDR3 region has 14 residues. The germline gives CDR1 MDHEN, CDR2 SYDVKM. The V segment lost 5 bases and the J segment 1 base; nucleotides outside the gene matches: 3. CDR3 DNA sequence: TGTGCCAGCAGTCTAGCGGGAACTTCCTACGAGCAGTACTTC. It codes for CASSLAGTSYEQYF.

The V gene is TRBV5-1, the J gene TRBJ2-2, with TRBD1 as a possible D gene (6 bases). The CDR3 runs 16 residues. Germline V gene lookup returns CDR1 SGHRS and CDR2 YFSETQ. V was pared by 4 bases and J by 4 bases, with 17 bases between. The CDR3 sequence is CASSGPTGKSTGELFF. The CDR3 DNA sequence: TGCGCCAGCAGCGGGCCCACAGGGAAGAGCACCGGGGAGCTGTTTTTT.

The chain joins TRBV14 to TRBJ1-2; 9 nucleotides line up with TRBD1. CDR3 length: 13 amino acids. Trimming at V came to 2 bases and at J to 7 bases, leaving 2 bases not matched to a gene. CDR1 is SGHDN and CDR2 is FVKESK in the germline V gene. The CDR3 loop reads CASSQNRGLGYTF. The CDR3 DNA is TGTGCCAGCAGCCAAAACAGGGGGCTTGGCTACACCTTC.

V gene TRBV10-2 combines with J gene TRBJ2-3; tentative D call: TRBD2 (6 bases). Germline V gene sequence: CDR1 WSHSY, CDR2 SAAADI. The ends were cut back, 0 bases at V and 3 bases at J, with 13 bases in the middle. The CDR3 has 16 amino acids. CDR3 coding DNA: TGCGCCAGCAGTGAGTCTGGCGGGGTCTCGACAGATACGCAGTATTTT. Encoded protein: CASSESGGVSTDTQYF.

V and J are TRBV7-9 and TRBJ2-7; 8 nucleotides agree with TRBD1. Germline V gene sequence: CDR1 SEHNR, CDR2 FQNEAQ (reference sequence). The ends lost 5 bases at V and 3 bases at J; junction bases unmatched: 9. This CDR3 is built from 15 residues. The CDR3 DNA sequence: TGTGCCAGCAGCGAGACCGGGACAGGCGGCTACGAGCAGTACTTC. Protein sequence: CASSETGTGGYEQYF.

V is TRBV5-1 and J is TRBJ2-1; 10 bases fit TRBD1. J was trimmed by 4 bases and V by 2 bases; bases with no gene match: 6. The germline gives CDR1 SGHRS, CDR2 YFSETQ. CDR3 length: 16 amino acids. This CDR3 is CASSFSRDRGYNEQFF. CDR3 in DNA: TGCGCCAGCAGCTTCTCCCGGGACAGGGGATACAATGAGCAGTTCTTC.

The rearrangement links TRBV5-1 to TRBJ2-7; 8 positions agree with TRBD1. Germline CDR1 SGHRS, CDR2 YFSETQ. With 2 bases clipped from V and 5 bases from J, the junction kept 6 bases outside the gene matches. CDR3 length: 14 amino acids. CDR3 loop: CASSLSPGGDEQYF. CDR3 bases: TGCGCCAGCAGCTTAAGTCCAGGGGGCGACGAGCAGTACTTC.

The CDR3 sequence is CASSFGAAYGYTF. The CDR3 nucleotides are TGTGCCAGCAGTTTTGGGGCAGCCTATGGCTACACCTTC. The J gene is TRBJ1-2, the V gene TRBV12-3 or TRBV12-4; weak D call: TRBD1 (5 bases). V lost 3 bases, J lost 4 bases, and 9 bases lay in between. The CDR3 length is 13 residues.

DNA for the CDR3: TGTGCCAGCGGGCCGAGGCAGGGGGCAGGGGGCTACACCTTC. This gives the protein CASGPRQGAGGYTF. This chain links TRBV3-1 (or the pseudogene TRBV3-2) with TRBJ1-2, with 8 bases fitting TRBD1. Germline V lookup: CDR1 LGHDT, CDR2 YNNKEL (reference sequence). CDR3 size: 14 residues. V shed 8 bases and J 8 bases; nucleotides not matched to a gene: 13.

The rearrangement links TRBV12-5 to TRBJ2-3, with TRBD1 as a possible D gene (6 bases). Germline lookup yields CDR1 LGHNT and CDR2 FRNRAP. With 0 bases removed from V and 1 base from J, the gap between germline ends came to 14 bases. The CDR3 consists of 17 residues. For the CDR3, the DNA is TGTGCTAGTGGTTTGGTACGCTTGGACAGCCGCACAGATACGCAGTATTTT. Its translation is CASGLVRLDSRTDTQYF.